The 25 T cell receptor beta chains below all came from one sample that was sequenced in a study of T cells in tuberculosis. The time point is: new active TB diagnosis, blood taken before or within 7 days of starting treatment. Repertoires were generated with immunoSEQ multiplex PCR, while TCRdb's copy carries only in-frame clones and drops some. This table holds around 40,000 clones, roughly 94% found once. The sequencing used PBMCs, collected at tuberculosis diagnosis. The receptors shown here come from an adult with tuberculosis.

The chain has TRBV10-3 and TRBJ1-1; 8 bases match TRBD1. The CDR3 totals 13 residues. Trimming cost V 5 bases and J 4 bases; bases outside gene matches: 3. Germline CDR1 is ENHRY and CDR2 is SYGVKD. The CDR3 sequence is CAISYTGGTEAFF. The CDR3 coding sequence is TGTGCCATCAGTTATACAGGGGGCACTGAAGCTTTCTTT.

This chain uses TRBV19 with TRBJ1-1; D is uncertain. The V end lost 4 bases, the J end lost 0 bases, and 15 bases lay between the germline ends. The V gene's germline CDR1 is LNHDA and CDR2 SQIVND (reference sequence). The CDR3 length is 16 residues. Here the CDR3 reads CASSTGGKAMNTEAFF. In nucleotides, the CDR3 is TGTGCCAGTAGTACAGGAGGGAAGGCAATGAACACTGAAGCTTTCTTT.

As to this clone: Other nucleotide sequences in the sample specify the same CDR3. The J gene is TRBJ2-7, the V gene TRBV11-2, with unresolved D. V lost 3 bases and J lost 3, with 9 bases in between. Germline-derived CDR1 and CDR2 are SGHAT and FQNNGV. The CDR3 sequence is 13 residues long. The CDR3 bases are TGTGCCAGCAGCTTTGGCCGAAACTACGAGCAGTACTTC. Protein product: CASSFGRNYEQYF.

This CDR3 is CASSSNPGQVEAFF. DNA of the CDR3: TGCGCCAGCAGCTCTAACCCGGGACAGGTCGAAGCTTTCTTT. The V call is TRBV5-1, the J call TRBJ1-1; 8 bases align to TRBD1. The CDR3 sequence is 14 residues long. From germline, CDR1 is SGHRS and CDR2 YFSETQ. V was pared by 3 bases and J by 8 bases, with 9 bases of the junction left unmatched.

Here the CDR3 DNA reads TGTGCCAGCAGTTCCGGGACAGGGGGCGGTCAGCCCCAGCATTTT. Protein: CASSSGTGGGQPQHF. This chain links TRBV6-9 with TRBJ1-5; 12 bases fit TRBD1. Trimming took 4 bases from V and 6 from J; bases not matched to a gene: 4. Per germline, CDR1 MNHGY and CDR2 SVAAGI. This CDR3 contains 15 residues.

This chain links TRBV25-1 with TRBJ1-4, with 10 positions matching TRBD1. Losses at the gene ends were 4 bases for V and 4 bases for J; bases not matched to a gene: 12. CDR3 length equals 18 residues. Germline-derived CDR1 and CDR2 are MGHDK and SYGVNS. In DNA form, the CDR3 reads TGTGCCAGCAGTGGTGGCCGTGGGACAGGGGATAATAATGAAAAACTGTTTTTT. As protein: CASSGGRGTGDNNEKLFF.

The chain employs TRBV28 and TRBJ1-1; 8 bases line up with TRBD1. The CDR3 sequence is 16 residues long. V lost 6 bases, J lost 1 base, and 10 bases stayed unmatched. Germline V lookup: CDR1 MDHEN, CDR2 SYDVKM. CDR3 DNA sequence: TGTGCCAGCAGCCTATGGACAGGGCTGGCGAACACTGAAGCTTTCTTT. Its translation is CASSLWTGLANTEAFF.

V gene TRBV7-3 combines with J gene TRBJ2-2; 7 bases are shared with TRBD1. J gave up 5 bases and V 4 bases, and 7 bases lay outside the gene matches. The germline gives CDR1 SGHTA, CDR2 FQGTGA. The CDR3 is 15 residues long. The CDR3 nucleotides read TGTGCCAGCAGCTCCTTCGGGACAGAAACCGGGGAGCTGTTTTTT. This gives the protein CASSSFGTETGELFF.

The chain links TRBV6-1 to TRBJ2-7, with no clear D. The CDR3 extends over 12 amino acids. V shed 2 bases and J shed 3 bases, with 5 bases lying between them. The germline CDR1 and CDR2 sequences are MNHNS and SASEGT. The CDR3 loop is CASSEQVYEQYF. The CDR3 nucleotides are TGTGCCAGCAGTGAACAGGTCTACGAGCAGTACTTC.

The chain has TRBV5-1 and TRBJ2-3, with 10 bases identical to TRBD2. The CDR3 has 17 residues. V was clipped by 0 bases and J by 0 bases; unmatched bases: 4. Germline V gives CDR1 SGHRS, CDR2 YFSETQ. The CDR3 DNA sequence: TGCGCCAGCAGCTTGGAGCGGGGGGGCCCTAGCACAGATACGCAGTATTTT. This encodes CASSLERGGPSTDTQYF.

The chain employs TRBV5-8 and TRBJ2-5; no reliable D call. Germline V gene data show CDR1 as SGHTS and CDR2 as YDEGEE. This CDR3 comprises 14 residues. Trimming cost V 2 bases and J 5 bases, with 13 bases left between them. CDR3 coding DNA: TGTGCCAGCAGCTTAAGACTCCATGGGGAGACCCAGTACTTC. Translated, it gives CASSLRLHGETQYF.

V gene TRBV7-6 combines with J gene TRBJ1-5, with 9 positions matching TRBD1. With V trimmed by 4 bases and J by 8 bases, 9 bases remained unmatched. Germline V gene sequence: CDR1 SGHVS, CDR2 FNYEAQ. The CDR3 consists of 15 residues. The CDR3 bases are TGTGCCAGCAGCTCCGGGACAGGGCTATATGAGCCCCAGCATTTT. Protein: CASSSGTGLYEPQHF.

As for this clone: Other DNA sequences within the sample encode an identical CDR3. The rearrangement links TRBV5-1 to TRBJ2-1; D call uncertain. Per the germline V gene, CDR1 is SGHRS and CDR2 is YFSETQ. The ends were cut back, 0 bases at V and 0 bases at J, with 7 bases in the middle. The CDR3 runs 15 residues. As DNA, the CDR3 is TGCGCCAGCAGCTTGGCCGTCTCCTCCTACAATGAGCAGTTCTTC. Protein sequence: CASSLAVSSYNEQFF.

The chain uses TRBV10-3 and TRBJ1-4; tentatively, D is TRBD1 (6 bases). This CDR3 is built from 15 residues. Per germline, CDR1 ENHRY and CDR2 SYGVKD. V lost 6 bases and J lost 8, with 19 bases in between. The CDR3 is CAISPQDSREEKLFF. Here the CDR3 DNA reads TGTGCCATCAGCCCCCAGGACAGCCGCGAGGAAAAACTGTTTTTT.

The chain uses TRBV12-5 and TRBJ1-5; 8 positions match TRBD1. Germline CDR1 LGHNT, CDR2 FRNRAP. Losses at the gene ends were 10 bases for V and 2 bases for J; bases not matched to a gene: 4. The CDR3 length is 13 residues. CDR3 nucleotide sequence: TGTGCTACGGCAGGGGGCGGCAATCAGCCCCAGCATTTT. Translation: CATAGGGNQPQHF.

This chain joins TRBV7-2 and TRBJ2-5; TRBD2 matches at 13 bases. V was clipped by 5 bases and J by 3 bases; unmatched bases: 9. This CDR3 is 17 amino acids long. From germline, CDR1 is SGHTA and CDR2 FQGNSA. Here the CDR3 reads CASSRTSGGAGEETQYF. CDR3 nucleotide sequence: TGTGCCAGCAGCCGCACTAGCGGGGGGGCCGGGGAAGAGACCCAGTACTTC. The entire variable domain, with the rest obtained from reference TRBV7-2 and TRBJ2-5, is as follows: GAGVSQSPSNKVTEKGKDVELRCDPISGHTALYWYRQSLGQGLEFLIYFQGNSAPDKSGLPSDRFSAERTGGSVSTLTIQRTQQEDSAVYLCASSRTSGGAGEETQYFGPGTRLLVL.

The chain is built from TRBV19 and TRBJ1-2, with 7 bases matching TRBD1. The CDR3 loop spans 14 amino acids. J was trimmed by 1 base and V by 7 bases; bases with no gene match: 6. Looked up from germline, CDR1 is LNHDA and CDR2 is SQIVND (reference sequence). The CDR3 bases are TGTGCCAGTAAAACAGGGGCCCTTAACTATGGCTACACCTTC. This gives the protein CASKTGALNYGYTF. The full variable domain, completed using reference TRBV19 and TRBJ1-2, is DGGITQSPKYLFRKEGQNVTLSCEQNLNHDAMYWYRQDPGQGLRLIYYSQIVNDFQKGDIAEGYSVSREKKESFPLTVTSAQKNPTAFYLCASKTGALNYGYTFGSGTRLTVV.

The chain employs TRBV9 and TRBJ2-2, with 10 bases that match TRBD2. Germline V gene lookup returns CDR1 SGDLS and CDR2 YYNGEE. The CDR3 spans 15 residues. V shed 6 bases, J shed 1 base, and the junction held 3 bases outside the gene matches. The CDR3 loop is CASKVAGGNTGELFF. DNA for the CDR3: TGTGCCAGCAAAGTAGCGGGGGGGAACACCGGGGAGCTGTTTTTT. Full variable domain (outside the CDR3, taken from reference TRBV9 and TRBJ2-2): DSGVTQTPKHLITATGQRVTLRCSPRSGDLSVYWYQQSLDQGLQFLIQYYNGEERAKGNILERFSAQQFPDLHSELNLSSLELGDSALYFCASKVAGGNTGELFFGEGSRLTVL.

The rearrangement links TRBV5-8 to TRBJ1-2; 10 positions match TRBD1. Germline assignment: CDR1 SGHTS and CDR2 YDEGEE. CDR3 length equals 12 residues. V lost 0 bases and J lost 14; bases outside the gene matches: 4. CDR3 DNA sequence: TGTGCCAGCAGCTTGGAAGGGACAGGGGAAACCTTC. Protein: CASSLEGTGETF. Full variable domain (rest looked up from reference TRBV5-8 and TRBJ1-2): EAGVTQSPTHLIKTRGQQATLRCSPISGHTSVYWYQQALGLGLQFLLWYDEGEERNRGNFPPRFSGRQFPNYSSELNVNALELEDSALYLCASSLEGTGETFGSGTRLTVV.

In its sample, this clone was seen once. The CDR3 protein is CASREDSSENQPQHF. The DNA of the CDR3 is TGTGCCAGTAGGGAGGACAGTAGTGAGAATCAGCCCCAGCATTTT. The chain links TRBV19 to TRBJ1-5; tentative D call: TRBD1 (6 bases). The germline V and J ends were trimmed by 6 bases and 4 bases, with 16 bases remaining between them. The CDR3 length is 15 residues. Germline values: CDR1 LNHDA, CDR2 SQIVND (reference sequence).

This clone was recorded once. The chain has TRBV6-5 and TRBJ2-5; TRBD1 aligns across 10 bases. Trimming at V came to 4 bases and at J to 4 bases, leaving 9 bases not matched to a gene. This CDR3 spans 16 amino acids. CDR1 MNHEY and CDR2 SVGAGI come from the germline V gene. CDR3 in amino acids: CASSWTGTGVVETQYF. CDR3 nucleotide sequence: TGTGCCAGCAGTTGGACCGGGACAGGGGTGGTAGAGACCCAGTACTTC.

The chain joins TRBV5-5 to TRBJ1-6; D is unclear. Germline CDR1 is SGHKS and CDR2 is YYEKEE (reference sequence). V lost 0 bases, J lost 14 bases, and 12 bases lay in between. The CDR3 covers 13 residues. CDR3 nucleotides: TGTGCCAGCAGCTTGGCCGTATCGGAGACCCTCCACTTT. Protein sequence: CASSLAVSETLHF.

In DNA form, the CDR3 reads TGTGCCAGCAGCTTCCCACAGGGCCCTAATGAAAAACTGTTTTTT. This encodes CASSFPQGPNEKLFF. V gene TRBV7-9 combines with J gene TRBJ1-4; tentatively, D is TRBD1 (6 bases). Trimming left V 3 bases short and J 3 bases short, with 11 bases between. The CDR3 covers 15 residues. Germline V gene sequence: CDR1 SEHNR, CDR2 FQNEAQ (reference sequence).

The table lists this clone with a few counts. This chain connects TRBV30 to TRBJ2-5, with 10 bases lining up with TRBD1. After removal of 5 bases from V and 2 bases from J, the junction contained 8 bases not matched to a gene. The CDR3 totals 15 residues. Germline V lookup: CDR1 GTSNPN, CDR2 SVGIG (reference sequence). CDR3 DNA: TGTGCCTGGGGACAGGGGGTTGGTGGGCAAGAGACCCAGTACTTC. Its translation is CAWGQGVGGQETQYF.

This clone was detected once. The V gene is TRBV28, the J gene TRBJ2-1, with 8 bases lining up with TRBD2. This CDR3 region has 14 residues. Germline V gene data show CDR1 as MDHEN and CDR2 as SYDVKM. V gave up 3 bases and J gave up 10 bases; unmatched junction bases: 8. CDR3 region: CASSLPGGKVEQFF. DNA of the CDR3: TGTGCCAGCAGTTTGCCGGGGGGGAAGGTGGAGCAGTTCTTC. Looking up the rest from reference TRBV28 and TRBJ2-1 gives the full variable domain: DVKVTQSSRYLVKRTGEKVFLECVQDMDHENMFWYRQDPGLGLRLIYFSYDVKMKEKGDIPEGYSVSREKKERFSLILESASTNQTSMYLCASSLPGGKVEQFFGPGTRLTVL.